The present T cell receptor beta chain was sequenced within a study of identical twins (dated by TCRdb to the mid-2010s). Study-wide context: The study deep-sequenced TCR alpha and beta repertoires from monozygotic twins, unrelated adults of various ages and cord blood to test whether fetal clonotypes persist. Replicate twin experiments were performed at different times using different library preparation protocols to rule out contamination.

Comments on this clonotype: Its antigen is currently not known. One base away there is no much larger clone; base qualities are not given.

The V end loses 7 bases and the J end loses 4 bases, and a stretch of 14 bases separates them. The CDR3 goes from the cysteine to the phenylalanine over 13 residues. The only DNA kept is the CDR3, 39 bases in frame from the first base. What the work shows at the level of the full study, not this receptor alone: Out-of-frame TCR alpha sequences shared between twins showed an excess of low generation-probability sequences compared with coincidental sharing between unrelated individuals. Out-of-frame TCR alpha sharing in monozygotic twins was systematically underestimated by recombination models, whereas sharing between unrelated individuals was in agreement with the recombination models. Because the same donors could not be followed over many years, the conclusions relied on cross-sectional statistical analysis. A weaker excess of twin sharing was found in beta out-of-frame sequences because the signal-to-noise ratio was lowered by fewer shared sequences. Fewer insertions were carried by abundant cord blood beta clonotypes; a weaker similar trend was observed in young adult naive repertoires, while no such trend was observed in memory repertoires. Invariant T cells such as MAIT and iNKT could partly confound zero-insertion analyses, though diverse VJ usage argued against this for most clonotypes.

Libraries came from 5' RACE. TCRdb names Illumina HiSeq 2000 as the instrument used. Template switching added a universal primer binding site, and the final cDNA carried a unique molecular identifier that allowed TCR cDNA molecules to be counted accurately. Specific primers in the conserved constant-segment region were used to synthesize first-strand cDNA for TCR alpha and beta chains. To control for contamination, each cDNA library was double barcoded with a SMART-Mk sample barcode plus Illumina barcodes. TruSeq adapter sequences, together with Illumina sample barcodes, were added in two successive PCR steps. Sequencing of the TCR alpha and beta cDNA libraries was done on the Illumina HiSeq platform using custom primers. Per the authors' processing: MiGEC was used to process raw reads and extract unique molecular identifiers, and MiXCR was used to find CDR3 positions. Recombination models were inferred per individual with the repgenHMM and IGoR tools using an EM algorithm. The analysis of shared clonotypes was done with the tcR package in R, with sharing normalized by the product of cloneset sizes. To study raw recombination free of thymic and clonal selection effects, out-of-frame nonproductive sequences were analyzed. The public reads were run again by TCRdb, first through fastp at Q25 and then through MiXCR, and only productive beta chains were kept. Here each entry gathers all rows of one CDR3 protein and keeps the most common genes and DNA. TCRdb, rather than the study authors, made the V and J calls. Within this sample are about 900,000 distinct CDR3 sequences, with 10% to 15% of them counted one time only. 1.5% to 2% of the sample belongs to the ten largest clones.

Every donor in the study was a healthy Caucasian. The twin cohort comprised three pairs of female monozygotic twins, all aged roughly 18 to 29 years. Peripheral blood mononuclear cells were used as the source from which RNA for TCR libraries was isolated. The same data also went into a second study, on yellow fever vaccine responses in identical twins. The second study, in turn, reports: According to the authors, the vaccine-induced T cell response in identical twins seemed to be partly convergent and partly specific to each individual. In identical twins, the study followed T cell clones that responded to the vaccine with precision.

The sequenced sample consisted of PBMCs. The rearranged segments are TRBV12-3 or TRBV12-4 and TRBJ2-7; no D gene can be assigned with confidence. The TCR comes from a woman aged 18-35 years in good health. The CDR3 reads as follows: CASTQDVSYEQYF. The nucleotide sequence reads as follows: TGTGCCAGCACCCAGGACGTCTCTTACGAGCAGTACTTC.